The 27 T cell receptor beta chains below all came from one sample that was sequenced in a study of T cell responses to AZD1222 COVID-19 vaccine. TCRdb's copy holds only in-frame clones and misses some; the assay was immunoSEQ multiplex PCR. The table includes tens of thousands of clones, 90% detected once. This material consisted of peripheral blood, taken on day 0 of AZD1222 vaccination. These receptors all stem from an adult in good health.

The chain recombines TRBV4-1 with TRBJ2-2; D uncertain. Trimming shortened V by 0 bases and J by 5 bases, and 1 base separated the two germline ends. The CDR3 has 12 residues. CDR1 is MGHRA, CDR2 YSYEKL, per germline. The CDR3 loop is CASSQETGELFF. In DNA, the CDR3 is TGCGCCAGCAGCCAAGAGACCGGGGAGCTGTTTTTT.

The CDR3 nucleotides are TGTGCCAGCAGCCCTCGGGGTAGCGGGGGCCCAGATACGCAGTATTTT. Translating gives CASSPRGSGGPDTQYF. The gene calls are TRBV13 and TRBJ2-3; 9 bases map to TRBD2. Losses at the gene ends were 5 bases for V and 4 bases for J; bases not matched to a gene: 10. The germline V gene has CDR1 PRHDT and CDR2 FYEKMQ (reference sequence). The CDR3 sequence is 16 residues long.

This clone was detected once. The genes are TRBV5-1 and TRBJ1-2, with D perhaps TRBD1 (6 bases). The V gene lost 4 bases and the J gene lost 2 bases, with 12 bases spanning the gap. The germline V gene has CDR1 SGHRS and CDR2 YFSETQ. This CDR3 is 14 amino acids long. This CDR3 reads CASSGTSQNYGYTF. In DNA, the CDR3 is TGCGCCAGCAGCGGGACATCCCAGAACTATGGCTACACCTTC.

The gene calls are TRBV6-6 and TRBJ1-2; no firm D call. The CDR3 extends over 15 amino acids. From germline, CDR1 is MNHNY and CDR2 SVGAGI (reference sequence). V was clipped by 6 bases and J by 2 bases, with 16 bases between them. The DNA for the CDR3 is TGTGCCAGCAGCACTCAGGCAGCGGGGAACTATGGCTACACCTTC. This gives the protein CASSTQAAGNYGYTF.

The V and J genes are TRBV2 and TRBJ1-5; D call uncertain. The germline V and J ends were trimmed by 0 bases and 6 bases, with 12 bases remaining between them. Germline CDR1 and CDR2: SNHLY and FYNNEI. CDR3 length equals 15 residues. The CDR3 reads CASSEAQSFGQPQHF. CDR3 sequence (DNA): TGTGCCAGCAGTGAAGCGCAGTCCTTTGGTCAGCCCCAGCATTTT. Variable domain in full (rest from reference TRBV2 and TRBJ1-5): EPEVTQTPSHQVTQMGQEVILRCVPISNHLYFYWYRQILGQKVEFLVSFYNNEISEKSEIFDDQFSVERPDGSNFTLKIRSTKLEDSAMYFCASSEAQSFGQPQHFGDGTRLSIL.

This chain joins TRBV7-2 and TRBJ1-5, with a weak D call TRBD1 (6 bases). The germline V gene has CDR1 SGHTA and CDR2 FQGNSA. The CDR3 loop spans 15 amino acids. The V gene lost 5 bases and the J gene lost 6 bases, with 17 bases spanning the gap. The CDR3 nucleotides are TGTGCCAGCAGCCCCCACGGGGGCGTAGGTCAGCCCCAGCATTTT. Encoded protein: CASSPHGGVGQPQHF.

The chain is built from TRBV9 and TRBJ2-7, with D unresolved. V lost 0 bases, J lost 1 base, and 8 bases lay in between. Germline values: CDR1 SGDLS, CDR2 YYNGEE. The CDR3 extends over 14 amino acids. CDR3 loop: CASSVVDGSYEQYF. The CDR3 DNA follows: TGTGCCAGCAGCGTAGTGGACGGGTCCTACGAGCAGTACTTC. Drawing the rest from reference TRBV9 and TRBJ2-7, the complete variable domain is DSGVTQTPKHLITATGQRVTLRCSPRSGDLSVYWYQQSLDQGLQFLIQYYNGEERAKGNILERFSAQQFPDLHSELNLSSLELGDSALYFCASSVVDGSYEQYFGPGTRLTVT.

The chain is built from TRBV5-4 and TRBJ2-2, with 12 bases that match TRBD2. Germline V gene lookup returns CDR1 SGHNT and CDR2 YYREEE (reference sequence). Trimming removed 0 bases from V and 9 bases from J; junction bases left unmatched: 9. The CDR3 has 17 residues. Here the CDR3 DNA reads TGTGCCAGCAGCTTGGAGGGTCTAGCGGGGGGGGTCCGGGAGCTGTTTTTT. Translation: CASSLEGLAGGVRELFF.

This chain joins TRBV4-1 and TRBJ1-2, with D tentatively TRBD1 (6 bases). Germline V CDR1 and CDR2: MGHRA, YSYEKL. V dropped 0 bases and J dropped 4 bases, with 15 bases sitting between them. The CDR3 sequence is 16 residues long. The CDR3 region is CASSQEESGQLYGYTF. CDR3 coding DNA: TGCGCCAGCAGCCAAGAAGAATCAGGACAGCTCTATGGCTACACCTTC.

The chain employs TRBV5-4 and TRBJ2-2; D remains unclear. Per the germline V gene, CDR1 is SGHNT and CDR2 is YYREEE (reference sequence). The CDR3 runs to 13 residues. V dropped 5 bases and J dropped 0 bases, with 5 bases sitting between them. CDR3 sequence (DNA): TGTGCCAGCAGACCCTCGAACACCGGGGAGCTGTTTTTT. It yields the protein CASRPSNTGELFF.

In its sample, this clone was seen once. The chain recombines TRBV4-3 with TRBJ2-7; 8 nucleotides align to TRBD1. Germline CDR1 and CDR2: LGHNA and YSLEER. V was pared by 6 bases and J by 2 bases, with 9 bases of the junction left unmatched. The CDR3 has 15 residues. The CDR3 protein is CASSPDRGAPYEQYF. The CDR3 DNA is TGCGCCAGCAGTCCAGACAGGGGAGCCCCCTACGAGCAGTACTTC.

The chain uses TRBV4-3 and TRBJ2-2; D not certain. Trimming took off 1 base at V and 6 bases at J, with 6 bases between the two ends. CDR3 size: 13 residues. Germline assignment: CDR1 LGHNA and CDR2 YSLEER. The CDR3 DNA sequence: TGCGCCAGCAGCCAAGCTAACGCCGGGGAGCTGTTTTTT. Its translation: CASSQANAGELFF.

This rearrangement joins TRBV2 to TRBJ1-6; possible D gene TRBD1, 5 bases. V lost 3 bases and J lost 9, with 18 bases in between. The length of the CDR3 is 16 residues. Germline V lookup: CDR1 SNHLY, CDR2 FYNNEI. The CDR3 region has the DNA TGTGCCAGCAGTGAGGGTGCTGGGACTCTTGTTTCACCCCTCCACTTT. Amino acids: CASSEGAGTLVSPLHF.

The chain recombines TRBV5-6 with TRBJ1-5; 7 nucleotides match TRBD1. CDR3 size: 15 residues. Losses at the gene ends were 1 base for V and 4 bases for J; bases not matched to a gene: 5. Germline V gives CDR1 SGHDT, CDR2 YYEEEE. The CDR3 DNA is TGTGCCAGCAGCTTGTACACAGGGGTAAATCAGCCCCAGCATTTT. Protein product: CASSLYTGVNQPQHF.

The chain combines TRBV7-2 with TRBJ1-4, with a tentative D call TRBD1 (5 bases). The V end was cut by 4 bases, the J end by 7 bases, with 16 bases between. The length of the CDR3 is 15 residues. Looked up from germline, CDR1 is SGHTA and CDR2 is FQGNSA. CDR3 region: CASSSQGASGEKLFF. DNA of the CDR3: TGTGCCAGCAGCTCACAAGGGGCCAGCGGTGAAAAACTGTTTTTT.

CDR3 loop: CASSAPTLEKLFF. The CDR3 DNA sequence: TGTGCCAGCAGCGCCCCCACCCTGGAAAAACTGTTTTTT. This chain uses TRBV7-2 with TRBJ1-4, with D hard to call. Germline assignment: CDR1 SGHTA and CDR2 FQGNSA. The CDR3 runs to 13 residues. Trimming took off 5 bases at V and 8 bases at J, with 12 bases between the two ends.

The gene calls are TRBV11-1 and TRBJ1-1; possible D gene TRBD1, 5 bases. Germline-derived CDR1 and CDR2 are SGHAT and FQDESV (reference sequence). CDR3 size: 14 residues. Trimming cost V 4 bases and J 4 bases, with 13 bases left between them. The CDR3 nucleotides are TGTGCCAGCAGCTCCCTTGGGGGGTTCACTGAAGCTTTCTTT. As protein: CASSSLGGFTEAFF.

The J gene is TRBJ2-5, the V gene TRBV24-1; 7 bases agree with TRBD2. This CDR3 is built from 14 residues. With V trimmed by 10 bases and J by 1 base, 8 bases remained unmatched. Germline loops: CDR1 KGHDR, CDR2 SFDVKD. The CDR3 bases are TGTGCCACAGGGCGGGGAGGGTTCCAAGAGACCCAGTACTTC. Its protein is CATGRGGFQETQYF.

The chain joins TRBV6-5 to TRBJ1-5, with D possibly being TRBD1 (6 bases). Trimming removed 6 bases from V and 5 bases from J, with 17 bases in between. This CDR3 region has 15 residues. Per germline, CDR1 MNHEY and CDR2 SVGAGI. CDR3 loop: CASRLTGTLYQPQHF. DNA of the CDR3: TGTGCCAGCAGGTTAACAGGGACCCTTTATCAGCCCCAGCATTTT.

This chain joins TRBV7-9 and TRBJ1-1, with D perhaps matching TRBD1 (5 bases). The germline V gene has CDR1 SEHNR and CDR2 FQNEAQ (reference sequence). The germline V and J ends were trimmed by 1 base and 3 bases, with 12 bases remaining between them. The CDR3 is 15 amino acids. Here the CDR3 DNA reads TGTGCCAGCAGCTTAGAAGCCGGGGGAGACACTGAAGCTTTCTTT. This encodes CASSLEAGGDTEAFF.

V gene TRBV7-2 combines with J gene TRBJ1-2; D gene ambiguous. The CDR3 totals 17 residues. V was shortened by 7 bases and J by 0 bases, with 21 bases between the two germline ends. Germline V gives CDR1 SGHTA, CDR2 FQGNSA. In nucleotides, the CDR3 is TGTGCCAGCACCTTGCGAGTGTCGGGTAATACTAACTATGGCTACACCTTC. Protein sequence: CASTLRVSGNTNYGYTF. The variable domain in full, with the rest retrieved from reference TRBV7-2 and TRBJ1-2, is GAGVSQSPSNKVTEKGKDVELRCDPISGHTALYWYRQSLGQGLEFLIYFQGNSAPDKSGLPSDRFSAERTGGSVSTLTIQRTQQEDSAVYLCASTLRVSGNTNYGYTFGSGTRLTVV.

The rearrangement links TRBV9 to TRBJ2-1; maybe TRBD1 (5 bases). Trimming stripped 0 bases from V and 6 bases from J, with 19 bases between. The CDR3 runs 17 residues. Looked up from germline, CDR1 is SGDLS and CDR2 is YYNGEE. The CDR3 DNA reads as TGTGCCAGCAGCGTAGGGGTCTGGGCAGGGAATGGCAATGAGCAGTTCTTC. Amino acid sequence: CASSVGVWAGNGNEQFF.

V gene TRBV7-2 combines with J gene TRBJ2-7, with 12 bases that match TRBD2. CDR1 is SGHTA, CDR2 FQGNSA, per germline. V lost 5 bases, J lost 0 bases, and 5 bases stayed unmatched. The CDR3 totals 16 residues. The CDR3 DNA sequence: TGTGCCAGCAGCACTAGCGGGGGGCGGAGCTCCTACGAGCAGTACTTC. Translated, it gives CASSTSGGRSSYEQYF.

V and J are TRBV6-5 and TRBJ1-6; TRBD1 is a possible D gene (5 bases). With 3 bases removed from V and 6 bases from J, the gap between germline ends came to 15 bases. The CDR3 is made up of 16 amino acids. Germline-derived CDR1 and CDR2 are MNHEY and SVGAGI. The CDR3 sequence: CASSYSDGTGNSPLHF. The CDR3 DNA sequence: TGTGCCAGCAGTTATTCCGACGGGACGGGTAATTCACCCCTCCACTTT.

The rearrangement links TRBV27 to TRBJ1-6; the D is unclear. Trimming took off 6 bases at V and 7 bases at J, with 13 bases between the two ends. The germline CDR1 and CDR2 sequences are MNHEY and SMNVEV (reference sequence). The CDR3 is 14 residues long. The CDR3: CASRPDARNSPLHF. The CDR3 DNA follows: TGTGCCAGCAGACCCGATGCCCGGAATTCACCCCTCCACTTT.

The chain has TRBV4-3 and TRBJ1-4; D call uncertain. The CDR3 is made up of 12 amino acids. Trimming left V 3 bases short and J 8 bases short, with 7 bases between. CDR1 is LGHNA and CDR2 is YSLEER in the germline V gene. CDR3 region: CASSQGSEKLFF. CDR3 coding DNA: TGCGCCAGCAGCCAGGGGAGCGAAAAACTGTTTTTT.

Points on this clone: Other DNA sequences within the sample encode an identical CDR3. This CDR3 reads CASSPDSLYEQYF. Here the CDR3 DNA reads TGTGCCAGCTCACCGGACAGCTTGTACGAGCAGTACTTC. The V gene is TRBV18, the J gene TRBJ2-7, with D perhaps TRBD1 (6 bases). Trimming stripped 3 bases from V and 4 bases from J, with 10 bases between. The V gene's germline CDR1 is KGHSH and CDR2 LQKENI. This CDR3 region has 13 residues.